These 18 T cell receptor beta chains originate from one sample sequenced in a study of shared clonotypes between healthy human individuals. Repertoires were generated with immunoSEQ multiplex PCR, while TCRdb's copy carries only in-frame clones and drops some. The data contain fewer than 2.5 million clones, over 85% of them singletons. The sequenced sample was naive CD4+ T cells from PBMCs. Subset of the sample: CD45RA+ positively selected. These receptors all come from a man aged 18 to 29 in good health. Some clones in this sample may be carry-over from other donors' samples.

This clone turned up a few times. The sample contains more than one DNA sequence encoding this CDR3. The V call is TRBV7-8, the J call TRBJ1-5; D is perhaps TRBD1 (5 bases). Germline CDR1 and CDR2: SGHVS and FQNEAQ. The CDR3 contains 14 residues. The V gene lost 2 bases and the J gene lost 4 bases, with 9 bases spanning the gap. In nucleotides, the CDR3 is TGTGCCAGCAGCTTACGGGAGGGGAATCAGCCCCAGCATTTT. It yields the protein CASSLREGNQPQHF.

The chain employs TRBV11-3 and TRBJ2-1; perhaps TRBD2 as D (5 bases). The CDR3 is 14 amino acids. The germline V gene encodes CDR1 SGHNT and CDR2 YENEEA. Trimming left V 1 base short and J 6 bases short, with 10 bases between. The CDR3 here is CASSLGSSSNEQFF. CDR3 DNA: TGTGCCAGCAGCTTAGGATCTAGCTCCAATGAGCAGTTCTTC.

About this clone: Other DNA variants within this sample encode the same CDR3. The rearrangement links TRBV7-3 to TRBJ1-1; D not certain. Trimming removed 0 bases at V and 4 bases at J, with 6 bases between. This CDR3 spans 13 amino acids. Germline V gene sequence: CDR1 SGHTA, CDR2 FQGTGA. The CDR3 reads CASSLTGSTEAFF. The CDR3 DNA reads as TGTGCCAGCAGCTTAACTGGGTCCACTGAAGCTTTCTTT.

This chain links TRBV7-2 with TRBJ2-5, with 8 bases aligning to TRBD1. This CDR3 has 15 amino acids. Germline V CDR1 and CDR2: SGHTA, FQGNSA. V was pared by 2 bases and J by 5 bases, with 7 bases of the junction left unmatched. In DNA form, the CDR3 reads TGTGCCAGCAGCTTATTCAGGGGGCTGGGGGAGACCCAGTACTTC. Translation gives CASSLFRGLGETQYF.

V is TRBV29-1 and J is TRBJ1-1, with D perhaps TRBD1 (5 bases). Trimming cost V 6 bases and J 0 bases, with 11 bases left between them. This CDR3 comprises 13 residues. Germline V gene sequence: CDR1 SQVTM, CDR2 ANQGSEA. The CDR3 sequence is CSVTVFMNTEAFF. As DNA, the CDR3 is TGCAGCGTGACAGTTTTCATGAACACTGAAGCTTTCTTT.

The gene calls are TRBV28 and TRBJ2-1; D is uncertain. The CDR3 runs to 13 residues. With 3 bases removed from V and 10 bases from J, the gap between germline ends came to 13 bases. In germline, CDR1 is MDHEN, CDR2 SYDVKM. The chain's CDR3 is CASSLGSWGEQFF. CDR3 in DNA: TGTGCCAGCAGTTTGGGCTCCTGGGGAGAGCAGTTCTTC.

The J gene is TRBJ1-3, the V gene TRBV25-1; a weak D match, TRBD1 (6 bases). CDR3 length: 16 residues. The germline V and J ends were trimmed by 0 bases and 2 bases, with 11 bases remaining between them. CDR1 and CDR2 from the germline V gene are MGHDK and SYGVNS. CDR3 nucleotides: TGTGCCAGCAGTGAATACCAGGGGATGGCTGGAAACACCATATATTTT. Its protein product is CASSEYQGMAGNTIYF.

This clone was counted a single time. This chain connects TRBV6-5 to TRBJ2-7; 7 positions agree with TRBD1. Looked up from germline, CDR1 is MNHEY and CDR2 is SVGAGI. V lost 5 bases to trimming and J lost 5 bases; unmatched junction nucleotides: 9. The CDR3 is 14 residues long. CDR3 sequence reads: CASSARQGRDEQYF. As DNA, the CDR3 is TGTGCCAGCAGTGCCCGACAGGGTCGCGACGAGCAGTACTTC.

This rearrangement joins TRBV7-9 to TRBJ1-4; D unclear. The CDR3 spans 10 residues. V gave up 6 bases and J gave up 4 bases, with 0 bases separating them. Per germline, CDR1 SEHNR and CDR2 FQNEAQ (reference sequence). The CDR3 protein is CASSNEKLFF. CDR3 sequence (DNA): TGTGCCAGCAGTAATGAAAAACTGTTTTTT.

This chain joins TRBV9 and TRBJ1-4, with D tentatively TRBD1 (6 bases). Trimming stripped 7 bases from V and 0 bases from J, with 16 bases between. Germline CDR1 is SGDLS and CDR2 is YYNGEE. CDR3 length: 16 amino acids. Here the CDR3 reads CASPDGGGPTNEKLFF. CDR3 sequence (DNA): TGTGCCAGCCCTGACGGGGGGGGGCCAACTAATGAAAAACTGTTTTTT.

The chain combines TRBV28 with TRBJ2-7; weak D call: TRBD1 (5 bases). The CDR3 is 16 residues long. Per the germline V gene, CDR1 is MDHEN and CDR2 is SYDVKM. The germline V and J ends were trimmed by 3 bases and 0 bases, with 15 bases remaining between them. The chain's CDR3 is CASSFQGADFSYEQYF. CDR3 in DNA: TGTGCCAGCAGTTTTCAAGGGGCGGATTTCTCCTACGAGCAGTACTTC.

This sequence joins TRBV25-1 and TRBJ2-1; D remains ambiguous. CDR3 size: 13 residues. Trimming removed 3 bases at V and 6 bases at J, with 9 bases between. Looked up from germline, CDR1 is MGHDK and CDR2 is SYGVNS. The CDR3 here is CASSDIGGNEQFF. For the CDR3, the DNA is TGTGCCAGCAGTGATATAGGCGGCAATGAGCAGTTCTTC.

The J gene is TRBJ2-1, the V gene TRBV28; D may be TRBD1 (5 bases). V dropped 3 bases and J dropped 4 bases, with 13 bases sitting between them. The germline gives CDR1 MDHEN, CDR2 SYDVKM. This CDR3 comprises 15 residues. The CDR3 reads CASSLVRTTYNEQFF. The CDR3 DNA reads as TGTGCCAGCAGTTTGGTCCGGACAACTTACAATGAGCAGTTCTTC.

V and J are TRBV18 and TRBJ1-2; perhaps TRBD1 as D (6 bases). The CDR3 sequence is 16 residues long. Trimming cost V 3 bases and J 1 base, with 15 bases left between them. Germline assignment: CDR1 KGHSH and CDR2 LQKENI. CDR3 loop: CASSPDRTAYNYGYTF. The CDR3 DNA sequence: TGTGCCAGCTCACCCGATCGGACAGCGTATAACTATGGCTACACCTTC.

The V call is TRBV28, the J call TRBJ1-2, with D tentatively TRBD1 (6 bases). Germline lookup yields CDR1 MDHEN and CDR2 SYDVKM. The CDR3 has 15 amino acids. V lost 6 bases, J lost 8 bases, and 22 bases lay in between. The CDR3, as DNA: TGTGCCAGCAGCTTGAGGGTACAGGGTGTGGGCGGCTACACCTTC. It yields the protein CASSLRVQGVGGYTF.

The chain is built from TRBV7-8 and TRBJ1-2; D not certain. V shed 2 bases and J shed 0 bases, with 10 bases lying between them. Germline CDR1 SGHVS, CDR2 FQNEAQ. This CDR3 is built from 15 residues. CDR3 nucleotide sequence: TGTGCCAGCAGCTTATCTGCGATGTCTAACTATGGCTACACCTTC. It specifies CASSLSAMSNYGYTF. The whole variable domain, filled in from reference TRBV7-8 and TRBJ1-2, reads GAGVSQSPRYKVAKRGQDVALRCDPISGHVSLFWYQQALGQGPEFLTYFQNEAQLDKSGLPSDRFFAERPEGSVSTLKIQRTQQEDSAVYLCASSLSAMSNYGYTFGSGTRLTVV.

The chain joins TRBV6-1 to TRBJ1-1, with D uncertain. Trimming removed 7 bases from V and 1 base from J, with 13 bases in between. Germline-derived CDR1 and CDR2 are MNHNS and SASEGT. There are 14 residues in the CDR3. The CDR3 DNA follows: TGTGCCAGCATTAACACGGGGAGGAACACTGAAGCTTTCTTT. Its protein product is CASINTGRNTEAFF.

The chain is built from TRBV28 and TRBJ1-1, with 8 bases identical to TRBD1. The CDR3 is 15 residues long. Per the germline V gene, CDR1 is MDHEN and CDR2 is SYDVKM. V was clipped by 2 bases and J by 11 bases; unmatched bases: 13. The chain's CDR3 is CASSLAWTGTLAAFF. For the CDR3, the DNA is TGTGCCAGCAGTTTAGCCTGGACAGGGACCCTGGCCGCTTTCTTT.